This T cell receptor (beta chain) was observed in a study of blood T cell repertoires in COVID-19. Turning to the study itself: Some COVID-19 samples were acute and others convalescent; all came from the United States, Italy and Spain. In each case, the material was cDNA or gDNA derived from T cells, B-cell-depleted T cells, or PBMCs.

The V gene's germline CDR1 is LNHDA and CDR2 SQIVND (reference sequence). This CDR3 region has 12 residues. V was shortened by 9 bases and J by 7 bases, with 15 bases between the two germline ends. One Seattle source followed patients from active infection through their disease course. In the original analysis: For nucleated cells, counts were estimated from reference gene primer amplification. The repertoire was sequenced with immunoSEQ multiplex PCR; TCRdb's copy has only in-frame clones and lacks some. That table is the source of V, J and clone size, and D and trimming were worked out from the DNA. The table shows over 150,000 clones, with more than 75% occurring only once.

The J gene is TRBJ1-1, the V gene TRBV19, with D possibly TRBD1 on 6 matching bases. The clonotype was recovered from a man in his sixties with COVID-19, enrolled during active disease. What was sequenced was peripheral blood. The CDR3 reads CASPTGLGEAFF. CDR3 in DNA: TGTGCCAGCCCCACAGGGCTAGGTGAAGCTTTCTTT.